Described below is a single T cell receptor (beta chain) sequence and its context. Its matching antigen is unknown. Using immunoSEQ multiplex PCR, the repertoire was profiled, and TCRdb retains in-frame clones only, with some absent. The table has 40,000 to 65,000 clones, roughly 84% seen once. Germline V gene data show CDR1 as LNHDA and CDR2 as SQIVND (reference sequence). The CDR3 totals 16 residues. The ends lost 5 bases at V and 4 bases at J; junction bases unmatched: 4. The sample is drawn from a study of T cell clones after liver transplantation. Overall study findings and caveats: Conclusions were preliminary, with small, heterogeneous patient groups.

The chain employs TRBV19 and TRBJ2-5, with 16 bases identical to TRBD2. The sample in question was CD4+ T cells from blood, obtained before liver transplant. This TCR was sampled from a human donor who received a liver transplant. CDR3 in amino acids: CASSVGLAGGLETQYF. The CDR3 region has the DNA TGTGCCAGTAGTGTGGGACTAGCGGGGGGGCTAGAGACCCAGTACTTC.